A single T cell receptor beta chain is shown here with its context. What it binds is not known. The template-switching step introduced UMIs that carried a 6-nucleotide sample barcode. Nested PCRs of about 17 and 10 cycles, two in total, were run on TCRalpha and TCRbeta cDNA. After re-calling the 5' RACE reads, TCRdb lists one entry per CDR3 protein, DNA absent. The listing records around 400,000 distinct CDR3 sequences. The CDR3 spans 16 residues. The germline V gene encodes CDR1 WSHSY and CDR2 SAAADI. This sample was taken from a study of monozygotic twins with inflammatory bowel disease. Study observations and caveats: Patients got different immunosuppressive treatments, which may have made their repertoires more variable.

This receptor was identified in a human donor with ulcerative colitis or Crohn's disease, or a healthy co-twin of an affected twin (not recorded which). The V gene is TRBV10-2, the J gene TRBJ2-3; TCRdb calls TRBD1, which cannot be checked without DNA. The sample was blood. CDR3 loop: CASSESGTGLTDTQYF.